These T cell receptor beta chains were read from a single sample in a study of T cell therapy product for transplant patients. For these TCRs, the target antigens are not known. TCRdb's table, derived via immunoSEQ multiplex PCR, lists solely in-frame clones and lacks some. The sample yields 1,000 or so clones, about 45% seen once. The specimen sequenced was a sorted cell population cultured from PBMCs. The receptors were gathered from an adult in good health. The CDR3 runs from the conserved cysteine through the conserved F or W. Some rows have no size entry. The others give once, few or many, or a class for an expanded clone.

cdr3_aa v_call clone_size
CASNPRTSSYEQYF TRBV6-9 few
CASSFFVTSGGRNTDTQYF TRBV13 medium-sized
CSAAKPSEQYF TRBV20-1 .
CSVAGTGYGYTF TRBV29-1 hyperexpanded
CASSVDGTSETETQYF TRBV9 few
CASRSGTGKSPLHF TRBV6-6 .
CASSLRTHPTGELFF TRBV5-1 .
CAWSAQTEAFF TRBV30 large
CASSQDIATSHTDTQYF TRBV4-3 .
CASTSGRGHYGYTF TRBV6-5 few
CASSLAGTAGGPVDTQYF TRBV5-4 .
CASSLLDTMNTEAFF TRBV9 hyperexpanded
CSAGTPTEQYF TRBV20-1 medium-sized
CASSKDSSGANVLTF TRBV6-1 few
CASSSTSVTGGQFF TRBV5-1 .
CASSPQGPHTEAFF TRBV18 .
CASSQGLSNSPLHF TRBV4-1 few
CAWSGQIEQFF TRBV30 large
CASSLYGRLDTIYF TRBV5-4 few
CASSLGSSGNTIYF TRBV11-2 few
CASSLTTNNEQFF TRBV7-2 large
CASSPEPGLAGTDTQYF TRBV5-1 .
CASSQGRSSNQPQHF TRBV19 .
CAGSQGLHYGYTF TRBV30 large
CASSLEAVSGNTIYF TRBV7-2 large
CASSRQGTSLTDTQYF TRBV28 medium-sized
CAWRVEGFTEAFF TRBV30 .
CASSEGQVQETQYF TRBV10-1 few